This T cell receptor (beta chain) was sequenced for a study of cytomegalovirus exposure and HLA in healthy donors. This CDR3 region has 16 residues. Germline V gives CDR1 LNHNV, CDR2 YYDKDF (reference sequence). V lost 0 bases to trimming and J lost 2 bases, with 10 bases between them. The PCR used 60 Vbeta and 13 Jbeta primers. TCRdb's copy holds only in-frame clones and misses some; the assay was immunoSEQ multiplex PCR. This repertoire shows about 130,000 clones, about 80% found once; its top ten account for more than 3%. Only one count was recorded for this clone. All donors participated as healthy donors of bone marrow.

The chain joins TRBV15 to TRBJ1-4, with D uncertain. The sequence was obtained from a male donor in good health and CMV-seronegative. Sequenced: PBMCs. CDR3 DNA sequence: TGTGCCACCAGCAGAGATCCGAGCCTTACTAATGAAAAACTGTTTTTT. Translating gives CATSRDPSLTNEKLFF.